A single sample gave rise to the 30 T cell receptor beta chains below, sequenced in a study of blood T cells in healthy people across ages. The authors ran a second PCR of about 6 to 11 cycles using a sample-barcoded 5' primer and a J-beta primer mix. One entry per CDR3 protein, called by TCRdb with MiXCR from the 5' RACE reads. The sample lists about 600,000 distinct CDR3 sequences; under 55% were seen once. The specimen was blood. Source of these receptors: an elderly man in good health.

This clonotype has a single count. The V gene is TRBV5-1, the J gene TRBJ2-1, with TRBD1 matching over 9 bases. The CDR3 totals 16 residues. Trimming took 4 bases from V and 4 from J; bases not matched to a gene: 9. CDR1 and CDR2 (germline): SGHRS, YFSETQ. CDR3 coding DNA: TGCGCCAGCAGCCCTATTTCGGGACAGGGTTACAATGAGCAGTTCTTC. Translated, it gives CASSPISGQGYNEQFF.

This clonotype has a count of ten or more. This chain connects TRBV7-2 to TRBJ2-7, with unresolved D. This CDR3 region has 12 residues. Germline-derived CDR1 and CDR2 are SGHTA and FQGNSA. Trimming shortened V by 0 bases and J by 7 bases, and 7 bases separated the two germline ends. This CDR3 reads CASSLAVGEQYF. DNA of the CDR3: TGTGCCAGCAGCTTAGCCGTCGGGGAGCAGTACTTC.

This clonotype was counted many times. CDR3 loop: CASSLLAGSDEQYF. The CDR3, as DNA: TGTGCCAGCAGTTTACTAGCGGGATCCGACGAGCAGTACTTC. The gene calls are TRBV12-3 or TRBV12-4 and TRBJ2-7; 9 nucleotides match TRBD2. V dropped 2 bases and J dropped 5; count of bases not matched to a gene: 4. This CDR3 is 14 amino acids long.

The sample holds a few counts of this clonotype. This sequence joins TRBV25-1 and TRBJ2-1; 10 bases map to TRBD2. From germline, CDR1 is MGHDK and CDR2 SYGVNS. CDR3 size: 15 residues. With 3 bases clipped from V and 6 bases from J, the junction kept 5 bases outside the gene matches. The CDR3 region is CASSDLLAGANEQFF. DNA of the CDR3: TGTGCCAGCAGTGACCTCCTAGCGGGAGCCAATGAGCAGTTCTTC.

This clonotype was found many times. The V and J genes are TRBV6-6 and TRBJ2-3; D uncertain. V lost 4 bases, J lost 0 bases, and 11 bases lay in between. The V gene's germline CDR1 is MNHNY and CDR2 SVGAGI (reference sequence). The CDR3 consists of 15 residues. The CDR3 loop is CASSSSTTSTDTQYF. Written as DNA, the CDR3 is TGTGCCAGCAGTTCCTCGACGACTAGCACAGATACGCAGTATTTT.

V and J are TRBV5-1 and TRBJ2-5, with no clear D. The DNA end is a closer match to TRBJ2-7, so the J assignment may be wrong. The CDR3 totals 16 residues. Germline V gene lookup returns CDR1 SGHRS and CDR2 YFSETQ. This CDR3 reads CASSESLTELSTEQYF. The CDR3 DNA reads TGCGCCAGCAGCGAGTCCCTGACGGAACTTTCCACCGAGCAGTACTTC.

A few counts support this clonotype. This chain connects TRBV7-9 to TRBJ2-5; 7 bases are a match to TRBD1. The V and J ends lost 3 bases and 0 bases, in that order; junction bases with no gene match: 4. The germline V gene has CDR1 SEHNR and CDR2 FQNEAQ (reference sequence). This CDR3 region has 15 residues. Here the CDR3 reads CASSLVGGYQETQYF. DNA of the CDR3: TGTGCCAGCAGCTTGGTAGGGGGCTACCAAGAGACCCAGTACTTC.

The chain couples TRBV20-1 to TRBJ1-5; D may be TRBD1 (5 bases). This CDR3 region has 13 residues. V lost 2 bases to trimming and J lost 7 bases, with 12 bases between them. Germline V lookup: CDR1 DFQATT, CDR2 SNEGSKA (reference sequence). DNA for the CDR3: TGCAGTGCTAGATCGGGGCTCTGGCAGCCCCAGCATTTT. Protein: CSARSGLWQPQHF.

As for this clonotype: One junction end disagrees with the germline gene, perhaps due to a read error. V gene TRBV7-9 combines with J gene TRBJ2-7; D gene ambiguous. Germline lookup yields CDR1 SEHNR and CDR2 FQNEAQ (reference sequence). The length of the CDR3 is 12 residues. DNA of the CDR3: TGTGCCAGCAGCCGGGCCTCCGACGAGCAGTACTTC. It is translated as CASSRASDEQYF.

The chain combines TRBV7-2 with TRBJ2-3; 12 nucleotides line up with TRBD1. Per the germline V gene, CDR1 is SGHTA and CDR2 is FQGNSA. Trimming at V came to 4 bases and at J to 4 bases, leaving 6 bases not matched to a gene. The CDR3 totals 16 residues. CDR3 sequence reads: CASSSGTGGGSDTQYF. The CDR3 DNA sequence: TGTGCCAGCAGCTCCGGGACAGGGGGCGGGTCAGATACGCAGTATTTT.

The chain uses TRBV10-3 and TRBJ2-5; tentatively, D is TRBD1 (6 bases). The V and J ends lost 10 bases and 11 bases respectively, with 17 bases between them. The length of the CDR3 is 11 residues. Germline V gives CDR1 ENHRY, CDR2 SYGVKD. The CDR3 protein is CASMTGVEQYF. CDR3 DNA sequence: TGTGCCAGTATGACAGGTGTTGAGCAGTACTTC.

V gene TRBV9 combines with J gene TRBJ1-2; D possibly corresponds to TRBD1 (6 bases). Trimming cost V 3 bases and J 4 bases, with 16 bases left between them. CDR3 length: 15 residues. Germline-derived CDR1 and CDR2 are SGDLS and YYNGEE. The DNA of the CDR3 is TGTGCCAGCAGCGGGAACAACAGGGACGGCTATGGCTACACCTTC. This codes for CASSGNNRDGYGYTF. The full variable domain, in which reference TRBV9 and TRBJ1-2 provide the parts outside the CDR3, is DSGVTQTPKHLITATGQRVTLRCSPRSGDLSVYWYQQSLDQGLQFLIQYYNGEERAKGNILERFSAQQFPDLHSELNLSSLELGDSALYFCASSGNNRDGYGYTFGSGTRLTVV.

V gene TRBV20-1 combines with J gene TRBJ2-4; 10 nucleotides match TRBD1. Gene TRBJ2-7 matches the end of the DNA better, so the J call may be wrong. Per the germline V gene, CDR1 is DFQATT and CDR2 is SNEGSKA (reference sequence). CDR3 length: 18 residues. The CDR3 region has the DNA TGCAGTGCTAGAGATTCTTCGGGCGGACAGGGGGGCCTCTACGAGCAGTACTTC. Protein product: CSARDSSGGQGGLYEQYF.

The rearrangement uses TRBV7-9 and TRBJ2-7; TRBD2 might be the D (6 bases). Germline values: CDR1 SEHNR, CDR2 FQNEAQ (reference sequence). The ends were cut back, 5 bases at V and 3 bases at J, with 17 bases in the middle. CDR3 length: 15 amino acids. CDR3 DNA: TGTGCCAGCAGCCCTCGCGGGAACCAGGGCTACGAGCAGTACTTC. This gives the protein CASSPRGNQGYEQYF.

The table lists this clonotype with a few counts. The chain recombines TRBV15 with TRBJ2-7; D uncertain. The CDR3 loop spans 16 amino acids. V lost 0 bases to trimming and J lost 2 bases, with 14 bases between them. The V gene's germline CDR1 is LNHNV and CDR2 YYDKDF (reference sequence). CDR3 bases: TGTGCCACCAGCAGAGATGTACGACGGCCTACCTACGAGCAGTACTTC. As protein: CATSRDVRRPTYEQYF.

This clonotype was counted at least ten times. The rearrangement joins TRBV28 to TRBJ2-7, with D possibly TRBD1 on 5 matching bases. V dropped 3 bases and J dropped 3 bases, with 9 bases sitting between them. The CDR3 contains 13 residues. The germline V gene has CDR1 MDHEN and CDR2 SYDVKM. The CDR3 DNA is TGTGCCAGCAGTTTCGGCAGGGACTACGAGCAGTACTTC. As protein: CASSFGRDYEQYF.

This clonotype was seen repeatedly, ten times or more. The CDR3 protein is CSASLQGTDTQYF. The DNA of the CDR3 is TGCAGTGCTAGCCTTCAGGGCACAGATACGCAGTATTTT. The chain employs TRBV20-1 and TRBJ2-3; no clear D. V was shortened by 3 bases and J by 1 base, with 8 bases between the two germline ends. The germline V gene has CDR1 DFQATT and CDR2 SNEGSKA (reference sequence). The CDR3 loop spans 13 amino acids.

Remarks on this clonotype: Sequence at one end of the junction differs from germline and may be a read error. The V and J genes are TRBV12-3 or TRBV12-4 and TRBJ1-1, with TRBD1 identical over 7 bases. The CDR3 sequence is 13 residues long. The CDR3 bases are TGCGCCAGCAGTCCTAAACAGGGGCGGAAAGCTTTCTTT. Translating it yields CASSPKQGRKAFF.

The chain has TRBV7-9 and TRBJ1-2, with no clear D. V was pared by 5 bases and J by 8 bases, with 12 bases between. The CDR3 is made up of 12 amino acids. Germline values: CDR1 SEHNR, CDR2 FQNEAQ (reference sequence). The CDR3 sequence is CASSPEIPGYTF. CDR3 in DNA: TGTGCCAGCAGCCCAGAAATTCCCGGCTACACCTTC.

The chain has TRBV11-2 and TRBJ2-1; the match to TRBD1 covers 7 bases. The J call is uncertain, as TRBJ2-7 better fits the DNA end. Germline V gene sequence: CDR1 SGHAT, CDR2 FQNNGV. The CDR3 sequence is 17 residues long. In DNA form, the CDR3 reads TGTGCCAGCAGCCTCACCCGGACAGGATATACCTACAATGAGCAGTACTTC. Protein: CASSLTRTGYTYNEQYF.

The chain couples TRBV7-2 to TRBJ2-3; 7 positions agree with TRBD2. Germline trimming cut 8 bases from V and 4 bases from J; bases unmatched to any gene: 3. This CDR3 region has 12 residues. Germline V gene lookup returns CDR1 SGHTA and CDR2 FQGNSA. The CDR3 spells CASGAGADTQYF. The CDR3 bases are TGTGCCAGCGGGGCGGGGGCAGATACGCAGTATTTT.

The chain links TRBV15 to TRBJ2-2; the match to TRBD2 covers 8 bases. V gave up 9 bases and J gave up 4 bases; unmatched junction bases: 7. There are 14 residues in the CDR3. Germline V gene sequence: CDR1 LNHNV, CDR2 YYDKDF (reference sequence). CDR3 nucleotide sequence: TGTGCCACAAAAGCCGGGACTAGCACCGGGGAGCTGTTTTTT. This codes for CATKAGTSTGELFF.

This clonotype has just a few counts. The V call is TRBV18, the J call TRBJ2-1; D not resolved. The CDR3 contains 13 residues. Trimming pared 3 bases from V and 8 bases from J, leaving 11 bases between. The germline gives CDR1 KGHSH, CDR2 LQKENI. CDR3 bases: TGTGCCAGCTCACCCAACAGCCTCGATGAGCAGTTCTTC. Its protein is CASSPNSLDEQFF.

This clonotype was seen a handful of times. The chain is built from TRBV29-1 and TRBJ2-7; TRBD2 matches at 12 bases. Germline CDR1 is SQVTM and CDR2 is ANQGSEA. V lost 6 bases and J lost 2; bases outside the gene matches: 11. The CDR3 length is 16 residues. CDR3 nucleotide sequence: TGCAGCGTCTCCGGACTAGCGGGAAAGAGGACCTACGAGCAGTACTTC. Translating gives CSVSGLAGKRTYEQYF.

The rearrangement uses TRBV7-2 and TRBJ2-1; D not certain. The CDR3 runs 16 residues. Germline V lookup: CDR1 SGHTA, CDR2 FQGNSA. Trimming pared 1 base from V and 3 bases from J, leaving 13 bases between. The chain's CDR3 is CASSLDGPAIYNEQFF. The DNA for the CDR3 is TGTGCCAGCAGCTTAGACGGTCCTGCAATCTACAATGAGCAGTTCTTC.

The chain carries TRBV7-9 and TRBJ2-1; the D gene is possibly TRBD1 (6 bases). This CDR3 contains 14 residues. Germline V lookup: CDR1 SEHNR, CDR2 FQNEAQ (reference sequence). The V end was cut by 5 bases, the J end by 8 bases, with 16 bases between. As DNA, the CDR3 is TGTGCCAGCAGCCCACAGGGTAATAGCGATGAGCAGTTCTTC. This translates into CASSPQGNSDEQFF.

This clonotype was found once. This rearrangement joins TRBV20-1 to TRBJ1-2, with D unclear. Germline assignment: CDR1 DFQATT and CDR2 SNEGSKA (reference sequence). This CDR3 contains 14 residues. V was cut by 1 base and J by 4 bases, with 13 bases left in between. The CDR3 loop is CSARVGPGSYGYTF. CDR3 DNA sequence: TGCAGTGCTAGAGTTGGACCGGGCTCCTATGGCTACACCTTC.

The V and J genes are TRBV6-2 or TRBV6-3 and TRBJ2-5, with 10 bases aligning to TRBD2. The CDR3 contains 16 residues. The V gene end was trimmed by 3 bases and the J gene end by 5 bases; junction bases not matched to a gene: 9. Germline V gene lookup returns CDR1 MNHEY and CDR2 SVGEGT. The CDR3 is CASSYLAGEVGETQYF. As DNA, the CDR3 is TGTGCCAGCAGTTATCTAGCGGGAGAAGTTGGTGAGACCCAGTACTTC.

As for this clonotype: This may arise from a read error, as a much more abundant clone is one base away. This chain uses TRBV27 with TRBJ2-1; 9 bases are shared with TRBD2. Near its end, the DNA agrees better with TRBJ2-7, so the J call may be wrong. Germline V gene sequence: CDR1 MNHEY, CDR2 SMNVEV (reference sequence). The CDR3 is made up of 15 amino acids. The CDR3 is CASSLGRGGYNEQYF. The CDR3 DNA follows: TGTGCCAGCAGTTTAGGGCGGGGGGGCTACAATGAGCAGTACTTC.

This clonotype showed up just a few times. The chain has TRBV12-3 or TRBV12-4 and TRBJ2-1, with D possibly being TRBD1 or TRBD2 (7 bases each). This CDR3 has 15 amino acids. Trimming took 5 bases from V and 8 from J, leaving 19 bases between them. In nucleotides, the CDR3 is TGTGCCAGCAGTCCCAGGGAGGGGGCGCGAGATGAGCAGTTCTTC. Protein product: CASSPREGARDEQFF.